The clone carrying this TCR beta chain occurred a few times. The data are from a study of CDR3 diversity in severe acne. TCRdb reprocessed the PCR reads with MiXCR, giving one entry per CDR3 protein. The sample lists under 95,000 distinct CDR3 sequences; about 48% were seen once. The sequenced sample was blood. This TCR was recovered from a male donor in good health, serving as a control.

CDR3 bases: TGTGCCAGCAATACAGGGCTTCGGTCACCCCTCCACTTT. Translating it yields CASNTGLRSPLHF. This sequence joins TRBV28 and TRBJ1-6; TRBD1 is a possible D gene (6 bases). The CDR3 length is 13 residues. V lost 7 bases to trimming and J lost 10 bases, with 14 bases between them. Germline V gene lookup returns CDR1 MDHEN and CDR2 SYDVKM.